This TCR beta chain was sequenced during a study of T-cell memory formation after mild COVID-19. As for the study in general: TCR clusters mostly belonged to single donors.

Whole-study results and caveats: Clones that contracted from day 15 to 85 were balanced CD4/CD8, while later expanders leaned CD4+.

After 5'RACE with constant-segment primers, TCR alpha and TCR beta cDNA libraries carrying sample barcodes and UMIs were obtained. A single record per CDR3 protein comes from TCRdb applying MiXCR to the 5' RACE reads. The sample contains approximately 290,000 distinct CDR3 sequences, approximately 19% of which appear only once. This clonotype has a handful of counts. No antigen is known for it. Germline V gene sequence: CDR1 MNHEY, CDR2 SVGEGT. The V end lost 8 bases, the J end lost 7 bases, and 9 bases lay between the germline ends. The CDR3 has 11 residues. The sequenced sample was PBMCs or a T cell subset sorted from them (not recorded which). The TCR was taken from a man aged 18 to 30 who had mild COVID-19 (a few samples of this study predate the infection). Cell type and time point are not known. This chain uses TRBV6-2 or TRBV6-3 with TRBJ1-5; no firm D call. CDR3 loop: CASGQIQPQHF. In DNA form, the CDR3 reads TGTGCCAGCGGTCAGATACAGCCCCAGCATTTT.